Presented here are 2 T cell receptor beta chains from one specimen sequenced in a study of blood T cell repertoires in COVID-19. Clones were sequenced by immunoSEQ multiplex PCR, and TCRdb holds only the in-frame ones, with some missing. The sample shows 70,000 or so clones, around 89% of them seen only once. The specimen sequenced was peripheral blood. These receptors originate from a man in his sixties with acute or convalescent COVID-19.

This clone came up once. The J gene is TRBJ2-3, the V gene TRBV13, with D hard to call. This CDR3 has 13 amino acids. Germline assignment: CDR1 PRHDT and CDR2 FYEKMQ (reference sequence). Trimming took off 6 bases at V and 0 bases at J, with 7 bases between the two ends. The CDR3, as DNA: TGTGCCAGCAGTTTCCTTAGCACAGATACGCAGTATTTT. It codes for CASSFLSTDTQYF.

The chain employs TRBV6-5 and TRBJ2-1, with unresolved D. Trimming removed 0 bases at V and 9 bases at J, with 12 bases between. This CDR3 spans 14 amino acids. Germline lookup yields CDR1 MNHEY and CDR2 SVGAGI. The CDR3: CASSYSWSESEQFF. In DNA, the CDR3 is TGTGCCAGCAGTTACTCGTGGAGCGAGAGTGAGCAGTTCTTC.